This T cell receptor beta chain was documented in a study of cytotoxic CD8 clonotypes in ibrutinib-treated CLL. Study-level points and caveats: Different sampling times were used for sustained-remission and progressing patients. Baseline clonality was higher than in age-matched healthy donors and moved in step with circulating CD8+ T-cell counts. The clonality went up when patients responded to ibrutinib and dropped back toward baseline at progression.

As regards this clone: The antigen remains undetermined.

TCRdb keeps only in-frame clones here, not all; method: immunoSEQ multiplex PCR. This table holds around 50,000 clones, 56% found once. With 10 bases removed from V and 1 base from J, the gap between germline ends came to 8 bases. Germline V gives CDR1 SGHTA, CDR2 FQGNSA. This CDR3 region has 12 residues. Approximately 2.2 micrograms of genomic DNA came from cryopreserved PBMCs for TCR beta libraries. This rearrangement joins TRBV7-2 to TRBJ2-4, with D unclear. The sequence derives from a human donor with chronic lymphocytic leukemia. Sequenced here: PBMCs, sampled after 24 months of ibrutinib treatment. CDR3: CATTMAKNIQYF. The CDR3 DNA follows: TGTGCCACCACGATGGCCAAAAACATTCAGTACTTC.